This T cell receptor (beta chain) was identified in a study of blood T cell repertoires in COVID-19. Whole-study context: In each case, the material was cDNA or gDNA derived from T cells, B-cell-depleted T cells, or PBMCs.

This CDR3 is built from 13 residues. Trimming stripped 2 bases from V and 8 bases from J, with 11 bases between. Germline V gene lookup returns CDR1 KGHDR and CDR2 SFDVKD. Study processing details: Estimates of nucleated cell counts were drawn from the amplification of reference gene primers. Sequenced by immunoSEQ multiplex PCR; TCRdb stores in-frame clones only, minus some. That table is the source of V, J and clone size, and D and trimming were worked out from the DNA. The sample yields over 45,000 clones, 91% seen once. The J gene is TRBJ1-2, the V gene TRBV24-1; the D is unclear. The TCR originated in a human donor in a cohort sampled during active COVID-19. Sequenced input: peripheral blood. The CDR3 DNA reads TGTGCCACCAGTGATTCCGGGGTTGGCGGCTACACCTTC. Translated: CATSDSGVGGYTF.